The T cell receptor (beta chain) under discussion was sequenced for a study of T cells in Graves' hyperthyroidism and ophthalmopathy. In its sample, this clonotype was seen a few times. The TCR beta CDR3 regions underwent amplification using RNA transcripts as the source. In the first-round RT-PCR of the TCR CDR3, the HTBI primer set was used. TCRdb analysed the multiplex PCR reads with MiXCR anew, one entry per CDR3 protein. The sample carries around 660,000 distinct CDR3 sequences, over 40% recorded once. Diagnosing involved the use of clinical symptoms, serum thyroxine and TRAb, thyroid ultrasound and orbital computed tomography. Germline-derived CDR1 and CDR2 are SGHTA and FQGNSA. The CDR3 covers 15 residues. V trimming: 4 bases; J trimming: 2 bases; junction bases outside the gene matches: 7.

The gene calls are TRBV7-2 and TRBJ1-2, with 7 bases matching TRBD1. The source is an adult man with Graves' disease, either hyperthyroidism or ophthalmopathy (not recorded which). Sequencing was carried out using peripheral blood or thyroid tissue (not recorded which). As DNA, the CDR3 is TGTGCCAGCAGCTACCGGGACAGACCGAACTATGGCTACACCTTC. Translation: CASSYRDRPNYGYTF.